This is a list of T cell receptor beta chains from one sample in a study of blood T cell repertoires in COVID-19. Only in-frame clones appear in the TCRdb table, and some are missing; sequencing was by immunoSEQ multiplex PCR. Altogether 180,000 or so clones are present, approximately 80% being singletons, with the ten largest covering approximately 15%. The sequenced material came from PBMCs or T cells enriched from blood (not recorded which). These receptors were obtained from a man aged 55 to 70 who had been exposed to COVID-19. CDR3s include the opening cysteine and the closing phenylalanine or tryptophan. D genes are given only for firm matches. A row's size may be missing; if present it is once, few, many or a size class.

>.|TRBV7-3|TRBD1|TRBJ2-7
TGTGCCAGCAGCTCAGGGGCAGGGGGTTCCTACGAGCAGTACTTC
CASSSGAGGSYEQYF
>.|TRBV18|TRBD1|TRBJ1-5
TGTGCCAGCTCCGCAGACAGGGCGGGCAATCAGCCCCAGCATTTT
CASSADRAGNQPQHF
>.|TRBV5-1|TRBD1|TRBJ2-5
TGCGCCAGCAGCCACGGGACAGGGAAAGAGACCCAGTACTTC
CASSHGTGKETQYF
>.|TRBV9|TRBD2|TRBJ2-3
TGTGCCAGCAGCCTGGCACGAGCGGGAGTTTCCACAGATACGCAGTATTTT
CASSLARAGVSTDTQYF
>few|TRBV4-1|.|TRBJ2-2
TGCGCCAGCAGCCAAGATGGCCAGGTTTTCGGCGGGGAGCTGTTTTTT
CASSQDGQVFGGELFF
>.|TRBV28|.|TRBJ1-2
TGTGCCAGCAGTTTAGGTGCAGGCCCTAACTATGGCTACACCTTC
CASSLGAGPNYGYTF
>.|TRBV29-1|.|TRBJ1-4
TGCAGCGTTGGAGTACAGGATGGAAAACTGTTTTTT
CSVGVQDGKLFF
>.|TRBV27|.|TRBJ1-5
TGTGCCAGCAGTTTAAACCAGGGTTATCAGCCCCAGCATTTT
CASSLNQGYQPQHF
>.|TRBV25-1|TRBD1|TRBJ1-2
TGTGCCAGCAGTGAGGCGGGACAGGGGCTCTATGGCTACACCTTC
CASSEAGQGLYGYTF
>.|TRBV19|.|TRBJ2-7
TGTGCCAGTAGTATCACCGGGATTAAGGGATCCTACGAGCAGTACTTC
CASSITGIKGSYEQYF
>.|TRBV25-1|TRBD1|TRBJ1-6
TGTGCCAGCAGGAGACAGGGGGAAAATTCACCCCTCCACTTT
CASRRQGENSPLHF
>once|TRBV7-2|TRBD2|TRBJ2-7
TGTGCCAGCAGCTTAGAGGCTAGCGGGAAATACGAGCAGTACTTC
CASSLEASGKYEQYF
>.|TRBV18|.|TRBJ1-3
TGTGCCAGCTCACCACGGGGAGGTGGAAACACCATATATTTT
CASSPRGGGNTIYF
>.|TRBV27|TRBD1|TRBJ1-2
TGTGCCAGCAGTCCCAGGACAGGGGGCTACACCTTC
CASSPRTGGYTF
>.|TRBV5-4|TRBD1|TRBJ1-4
TGTGCCAGCAGCTTAGGACAGGGGGTTGCAACTAATGAAAAACTGTTTTTT
CASSLGQGVATNEKLFF
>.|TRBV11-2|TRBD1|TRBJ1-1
TGTGCCAGCAGCGTTGGGACAGGTGAAGCTTTCTTT
CASSVGTGEAFF
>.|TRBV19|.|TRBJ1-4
TGTGCCAGTAGTATAGGCCAAGAGGGTGAAAAACTGTTTTTT
CASSIGQEGEKLFF
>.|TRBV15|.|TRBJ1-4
TGTGCCACCAGCAGAGACAGGGGTAATGAAAAACTGTTTTTT
CATSRDRGNEKLFF
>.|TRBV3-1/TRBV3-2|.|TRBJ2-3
TGTGCCAGCAGGGCAGGGGCAGATACGCAGTATTTT
CASRAGADTQYF
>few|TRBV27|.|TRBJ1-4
TGTGCCAGCAGTTTATCAGGGGTCCTATCAACTAATGAAAAACTGTTTTTT
CASSLSGVLSTNEKLFF
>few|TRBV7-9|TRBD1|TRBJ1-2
TGTGCCAGCGGGGACAGGGGGCCCTATGGCTACACCTTC
CASGDRGPYGYTF
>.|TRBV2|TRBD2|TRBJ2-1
TGTGCCAGCAGTAGGACTAGCGGGAGTCCGTATGAGCAGTTCTTC
CASSRTSGSPYEQFF
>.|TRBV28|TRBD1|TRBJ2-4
TGTGCCAGCAGTCCCCGGACAGGGGGTCTAGCCAAAAACATTCAGTACTTC
CASSPRTGGLAKNIQYF
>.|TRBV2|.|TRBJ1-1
TGTGCCAGCAGTCTAGGGGGTACAGGGACGCGAAACACTGAAGCTTTCTTT
CASSLGGTGTRNTEAFF
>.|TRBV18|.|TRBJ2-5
TGTGCCAGCTCCCCGAGGGGGGGCGAGACCCAGTACTTC
CASSPRGGETQYF
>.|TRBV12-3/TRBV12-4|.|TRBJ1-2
TGTGCCAGCAGTTTCAGGCAGATCTATGGCTACACCTTC
CASSFRQIYGYTF
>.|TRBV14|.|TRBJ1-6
TGTGCCAGCAGCCAATTTACGTCGTTCGGGGGTAATTCACCCCTCCACTTT
CASSQFTSFGGNSPLHF
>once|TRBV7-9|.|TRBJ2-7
TGTGCCAGCAGACCTAGCGCAGCGTACGAGCAGTACTTC
CASRPSAAYEQYF
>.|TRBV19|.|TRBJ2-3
TGTGCCAGTAGTATAGGACGGATTAGCGGCACAGATACGCAGTATTTT
CASSIGRISGTDTQYF
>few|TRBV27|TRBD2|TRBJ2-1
TGTGCCAGCAGTTTATGGAGCGGGAGAGTGAATGAGCAGTTCTTC
CASSLWSGRVNEQFF
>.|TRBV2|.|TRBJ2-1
TGTGCCAGCAGTTGGTCTACCCACCACAATGAGCAGTTCTTC
CASSWSTHHNEQFF
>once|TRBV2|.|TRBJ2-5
TGTGCCAGCAGTGGTCCGTTCGAAGAGACCCAGTACTTC
CASSGPFEETQYF
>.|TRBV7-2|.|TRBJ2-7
TGTGCCAGCAGCTTAGCTCAGGCTTCCGAGCAGTACTTC
CASSLAQASEQYF
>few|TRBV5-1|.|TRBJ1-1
TGCGCCAGCAGCTCCGGACAGAACACTGAAGCTTTCTTT
CASSSGQNTEAFF
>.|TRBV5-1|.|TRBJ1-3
TGCGCCAGCAGCTTGGGAGGGCCTAACTCTGGAAACACCATATATTTT
CASSLGGPNSGNTIYF
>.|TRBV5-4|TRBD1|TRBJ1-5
TGTGCCAGCAGCTTGGGACAGGGGTACAATCAGCCCCAGCATTTT
CASSLGQGYNQPQHF
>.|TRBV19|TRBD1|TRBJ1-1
TGTGCCAGTAGTATAAAGGGGGCGAGCACTGAAGCTTTCTTT
CASSIKGASTEAFF
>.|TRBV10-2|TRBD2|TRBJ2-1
TGCGCCAGCAGTGAACTAGCGGGGTACAATGAGCAGTTCTTC
CASSELAGYNEQFF
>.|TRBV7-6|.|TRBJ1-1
TGTGCCAGCAGCTTAGCGCCTCAGGGGCCGGAAGCTTTCTTT
CASSLAPQGPEAFF
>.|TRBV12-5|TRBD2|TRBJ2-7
TGTGCTAGTGGTGCTAGCGGGGCTATCTACGAGCAGTACTTC
CASGASGAIYEQYF
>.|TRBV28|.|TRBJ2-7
TGTGCCAGCAGTTCCGGGGAGGAGAAGTACGAGCAGTACTTC
CASSSGEEKYEQYF
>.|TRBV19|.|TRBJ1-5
TGTGCCAGTAGTACCCTGGGAGGTAGTCAGCCCCAGCATTTT
CASSTLGGSQPQHF
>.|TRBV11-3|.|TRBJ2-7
TGTGCCAGCAGCTTAGGGGCGTACTACGAGCAGTACTTC
CASSLGAYYEQYF
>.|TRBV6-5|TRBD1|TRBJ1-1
TGTGCCGGTAAGACAGGGTCCACTGAAGCTTTCTTT
CAGKTGSTEAFF
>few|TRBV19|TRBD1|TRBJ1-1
TGTGCCAGTAGTAGACGGACAGGGGCGACCCTGGGGGAAGCTTTCTTT
CASSRRTGATLGEAFF
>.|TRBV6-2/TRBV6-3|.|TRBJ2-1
TGTGCCAGCAGTTTTGTTCGAGGCGAAAAGTACAATGAGCAGTTCTTC
CASSFVRGEKYNEQFF
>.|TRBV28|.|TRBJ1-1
TGTGCCAGCAGTCCGACTACGGGAATGAACACTGAAGCTTTCTTT
CASSPTTGMNTEAFF
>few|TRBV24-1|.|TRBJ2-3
TGTGCCACCAGTGATTTACAGTTCGCGGGGACAGATACGCAGTATTTT
CATSDLQFAGTDTQYF
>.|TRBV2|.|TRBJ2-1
TGTGCCAGCTCATACGGGTCCTACAATGAGCAGTTCTTC
CASSYGSYNEQFF
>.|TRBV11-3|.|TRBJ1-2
TGTGCCAGCAGCTTATTGGAGTTCGGGGGCTACACCTTC
CASSLLEFGGYTF
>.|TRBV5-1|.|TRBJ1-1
TGCGCCAGCAGCACAGGACAGCTTAACACTGAAGCTTTCTTT
CASSTGQLNTEAFF
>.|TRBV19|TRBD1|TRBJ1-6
TGTGCCAGTAGTGTGACAGGGACCAATTCACCCCTCCACTTT
CASSVTGTNSPLHF
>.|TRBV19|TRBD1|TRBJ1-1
TGTGCCAGTAGTAATCCCGACAGGGCTGACACTGAAGCTTTCTTT
CASSNPDRADTEAFF
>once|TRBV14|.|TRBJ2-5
TGTGCCAGCAGCCAAAGGTTGCAGGGATGGGGCCAAGAGACCCAGTACTTC
CASSQRLQGWGQETQYF